This TCR beta chain came from a study of blood T cell repertoires in COVID-19. Study-wide context: Both acute and convalescent COVID-19 samples were obtained from the United States, Italy and Spain. Sources were T cells, B-cell-depleted T cells, or PBMCs; the material itself was cDNA or gDNA.

In the authors' methods: Using reference gene primer amplification, nucleated cell counts were estimated. Measured with immunoSEQ multiplex PCR; TCRdb has only the in-frame clones, and not every one. V, J and clone size reflect that table, while D and trimming were determined from the DNA. In the table there are hundreds of thousands of clones, approximately 90% of which are singletons. The sequencing input was peripheral blood. The origin of this receptor is a man between 18 and 35 years old with active or convalescent COVID-19.

The CDR3 region is CASRGGSGELFF. The CDR3 bases are TGCGCCAGCAGGGGGGGGTCCGGGGAGCTGTTTTTT. This sequence joins TRBV10-2 and TRBJ2-2, with TRBD2 matching 7 bases. J gave up 6 bases and V 6 bases, and 1 base lay outside the gene matches. This CDR3 comprises 12 residues. The V gene's germline CDR1 is WSHSY and CDR2 SAAADI.